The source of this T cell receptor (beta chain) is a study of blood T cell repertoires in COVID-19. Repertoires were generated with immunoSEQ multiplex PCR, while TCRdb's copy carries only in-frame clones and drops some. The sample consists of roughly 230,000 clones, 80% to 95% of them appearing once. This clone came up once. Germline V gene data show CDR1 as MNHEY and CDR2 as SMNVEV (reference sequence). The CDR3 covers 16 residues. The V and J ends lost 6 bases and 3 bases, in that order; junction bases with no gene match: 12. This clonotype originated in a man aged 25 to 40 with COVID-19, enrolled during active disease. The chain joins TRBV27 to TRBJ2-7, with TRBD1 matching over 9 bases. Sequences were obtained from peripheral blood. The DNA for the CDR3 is TGTGCCAGCAGGACCCTCGGGACAGGGCCACTCTACGAGCAGTACTTC. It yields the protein CASRTLGTGPLYEQYF.